The entry below describes one T cell receptor beta chain. In germline, CDR1 is SGHTA, CDR2 FQGTGA. The length of the CDR3 is 14 residues. V gave up 5 bases and J gave up 5 bases, with 12 bases separating them. The data were obtained in a study of blood T cell repertoires in COVID-19. As for the study in general: The United States, Italy and Spain supplied acute and convalescent COVID-19 samples. Sources were T cells, B-cell-depleted T cells, or PBMCs; the material itself was cDNA or gDNA.

Using immunoSEQ multiplex PCR, the repertoire was profiled, and TCRdb retains in-frame clones only, with some absent. The sample lists approximately 75,000 clones, approximately 79% occurring once. Sequencing input: peripheral blood. J is TRBJ2-2 and V is TRBV7-3; tentative D call: TRBD2 (5 bases). This TCR was recovered from a human donor with acute or convalescent COVID-19. The donor label of this sample is uncertain. This CDR3 is CASSLAMETGELFF. The CDR3 DNA reads as TGTGCCAGCAGCCTAGCAATGGAGACCGGGGAGCTGTTTTTT.